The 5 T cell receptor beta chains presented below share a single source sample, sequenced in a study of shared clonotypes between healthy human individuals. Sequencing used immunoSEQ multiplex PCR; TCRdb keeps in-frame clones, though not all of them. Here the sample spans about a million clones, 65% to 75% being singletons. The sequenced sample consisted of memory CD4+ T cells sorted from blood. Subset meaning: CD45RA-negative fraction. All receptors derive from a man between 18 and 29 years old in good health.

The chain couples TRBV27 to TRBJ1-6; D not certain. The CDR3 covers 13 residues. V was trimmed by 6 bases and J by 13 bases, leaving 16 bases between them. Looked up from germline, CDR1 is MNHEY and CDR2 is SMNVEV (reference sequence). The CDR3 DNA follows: TGTGCCAGCAGCCGGGAGGGAGGGTGGCCCCTCCACTTT. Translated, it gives CASSREGGWPLHF.

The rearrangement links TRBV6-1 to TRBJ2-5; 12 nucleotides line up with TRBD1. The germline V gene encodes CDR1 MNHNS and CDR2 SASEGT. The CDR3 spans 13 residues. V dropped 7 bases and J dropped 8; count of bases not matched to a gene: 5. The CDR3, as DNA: TGTGCCAGCACCGCTGGGACAGGGGGCACCCAGTACTTC. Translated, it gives CASTAGTGGTQYF.

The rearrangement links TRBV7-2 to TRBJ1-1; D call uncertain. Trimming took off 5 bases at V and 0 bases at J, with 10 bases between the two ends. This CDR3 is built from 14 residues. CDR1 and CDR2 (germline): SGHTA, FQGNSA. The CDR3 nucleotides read TGTGCCAGCAGCGTCGGGGTAGTGAACACTGAAGCTTTCTTT. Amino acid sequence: CASSVGVVNTEAFF.

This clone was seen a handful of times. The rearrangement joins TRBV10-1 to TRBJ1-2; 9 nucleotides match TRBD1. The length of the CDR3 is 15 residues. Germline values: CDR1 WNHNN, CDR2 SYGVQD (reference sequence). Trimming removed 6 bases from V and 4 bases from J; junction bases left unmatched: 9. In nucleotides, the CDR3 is TGCGCCAGCAGCCCTAACAGGGGGCTCGGCTATGGCTACACCTTC. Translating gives CASSPNRGLGYGYTF.

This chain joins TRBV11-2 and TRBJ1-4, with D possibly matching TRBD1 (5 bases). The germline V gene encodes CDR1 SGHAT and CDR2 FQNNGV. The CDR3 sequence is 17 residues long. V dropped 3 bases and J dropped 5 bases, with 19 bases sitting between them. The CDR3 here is CASSLGLLGRGNEKLFF. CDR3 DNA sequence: TGTGCCAGCAGCTTGGGGCTATTGGGGCGGGGGAATGAAAAACTGTTTTTT.